The source of this TCR beta chain is a study of OX40 agonist ivuxolimab in advanced cancers. Study conclusions and caveats: Determination of antigen specificity was not performed for the expanded peripheral T cells.

As concerns this clone: As yet, its antigen is unknown.

Trimming cost V 10 bases and J 2 bases; bases outside gene matches: 7. The CDR3 has 13 amino acids. Germline V gives CDR1 MNHNY, CDR2 SVGAGI (reference sequence). Some clones are missing from TCRdb's copy, which holds only in-frame ones; the method was immunoSEQ multiplex PCR. The sample includes 15,000 to 20,000 clones, around two thirds of them seen just once. The sequence derives from an adult with an advanced solid tumor such as melanoma, head and neck, liver or kidney cancer. V usage is TRBV6-6 and J usage is TRBJ2-5, with TRBD1 identical over 7 bases. Sequencing used CD4+ or CD8+ T cells sorted from blood, obtained in a trial of the OX40 agonist ivuxolimab. This CDR3 reads CAISTGRQETQYF. CDR3 sequence (DNA): TGTGCCATTTCGACAGGGCGTCAAGAGACCCAGTACTTC.